These T cell receptor beta chains were read from a single sample in a study of T cell changes during pregnancy in multiple sclerosis. The protocol was immunoSEQ multiplex PCR, while the TCRdb copy is restricted to in-frame clones and leaves out a portion. Of about 51,000 clones in the sample, over 80% were seen once. The sequenced sample was CD4+ T cells from peripheral blood mononuclear cells, obtained in the third trimester of pregnancy. The receptors stem from a female donor with multiple sclerosis, enrolled in a pregnancy study. Both conserved end residues are part of each CDR3. Each record gives: J gene, clone size, V gene, D gene, CDR3 DNA, CDR3 protein. D genes are given only for firm matches. Clone size is not always given. Where it is, it says once, few, many or a class for expanded clones.

>TRBJ2-3|NA|TRBV14|NA
TGTGCCAGCAGCCCTAGGAGGTCTCTTCGCACAGATACGCAGTATTTT
CASSPRRSLRTDTQYF
>TRBJ1-1|NA|TRBV28|NA
TGTGCCAGCAGTCTTCAGGCGCCCACTGAAGCTTTCTTT
CASSLQAPTEAFF
>TRBJ2-7|NA|TRBV28|TRBD2
TGTGCCAGCAGTACCACGGGAGGGCCAACCTACGAGCAGTACTTC
CASSTTGGPTYEQYF
>TRBJ2-1|NA|TRBV4-3|NA
TGCGCCAGCAGCCAAGATTTCCCCCCAACGACTAGCTACAATGAGCAGTTCTTC
CASSQDFPPTTSYNEQFF
>TRBJ1-1|NA|TRBV29-1|TRBD1
TGCAGCGTCCATGCGGGACAGATCGCTGAAGCTTTCTTT
CSVHAGQIAEAFF
>TRBJ2-2|NA|TRBV5-1|NA
TGCGCCAGCAGCTTGGGCGTCGCGAACACCGGGGAGCTGTTTTTT
CASSLGVANTGELFF
>TRBJ1-2|NA|TRBV10-3|NA
TGTGCCATCAGTGAAACGGGCTATGGCTACACCTTC
CAISETGYGYTF
>TRBJ1-3|NA|TRBV7-9|NA
TGTGCCAGCAGCTTGGCAGGGTCGAGCTCTGGAAACACCATATATTTT
CASSLAGSSSGNTIYF
>TRBJ2-3|NA|TRBV6-1|TRBD2
TGTGCCAGCATTAGACTAGCGGGGAGCACAGATACGCAGTATTTT
CASIRLAGSTDTQYF
>TRBJ2-1|NA|TRBV19|TRBD2
TGTGCCAGTAGTCCGGGACCAGGGACTAGCGGATCCTACAATGAGCAGTTCTTC
CASSPGPGTSGSYNEQFF
>TRBJ2-7|NA|TRBV7-9|NA
TGTGCCAGCAGCTTATTCCCCGGCCGACAGGTATACGAGCAGTACTTC
CASSLFPGRQVYEQYF
>TRBJ2-1|NA|TRBV7-2|NA
TGTGCCAGCAGCTTAGGGTTCGCGGTTTTTAATGAGCAGTTCTTC
CASSLGFAVFNEQFF
>TRBJ1-2|NA|TRBV7-2|TRBD1
TGTGCCAGCAGCTTAGAAGGACAGGGGGCGTATGGCTACACCTTC
CASSLEGQGAYGYTF
>TRBJ1-1|NA|TRBV4-1|TRBD1
TGCGCCAGCAGCCGCAGGACAGGGGCGAATCTGAACACTGAAGCTTTCTTT
CASSRRTGANLNTEAFF
>TRBJ2-1|NA|TRBV18|TRBD1
TGTGCCAGCTCCCCCGGACAGGGCGATGAGCAGTTCTTC
CASSPGQGDEQFF
>TRBJ2-6|NA|TRBV5-1|TRBD1
TGCGCCAGCAGCTTGACGGGACAGACGTCTGGGGCCAACGTCCTGACTTTC
CASSLTGQTSGANVLTF
>TRBJ2-1|NA|TRBV5-1|TRBD2
TGCGCCAGCAGCTTGGGAATTAGCGGGAAACCCCAGTTCTTC
CASSLGISGKPQFF
>TRBJ2-5|NA|TRBV27|TRBD1
TGTGCCAGCAGGAGGCAGGGGGCCTTGGAGACCCAGTACTTC
CASRRQGALETQYF
>TRBJ2-6|NA|TRBV27|TRBD2
TGTGCCAGCAGCCCGACTAGCGGGAGGTCTGGGGCCAACGTCCTGACTTTC
CASSPTSGRSGANVLTF
>TRBJ1-1|NA|TRBV6-5|NA
TGTGCCAGCAGTTACCTGGACTCGAACACTGAAGCTTTCTTT
CASSYLDSNTEAFF
>TRBJ2-6|NA|TRBV13|NA
TGTGCCAGCCTGGGGGCCGGGGCCAACGTCCTGACTTTC
CASLGAGANVLTF
>TRBJ1-4|once|TRBV2|NA
TGTGCCAGCAGTGAAAGGCTGGGGCGGAGGGGCGAAAAACTGTTTTTT
CASSERLGRRGEKLFF
>TRBJ2-7|NA|TRBV11-1|TRBD2
TGTGCCAGCAGCTTACTTGGCGCGGGAGGATTTCCCTACGAGCAGTACTTC
CASSLLGAGGFPYEQYF
>TRBJ2-1|NA|TRBV19|TRBD1
TGTGCCAGTAGTCTAACTCCTACAGGGGTCTTCTACAATGAGCAGTTCTTC
CASSLTPTGVFYNEQFF
>TRBJ1-1|NA|TRBV10-3|TRBD1
TGTGCCACCTATCCTCAAACAGGGGTTGTGGGCACTGAAGCTTTCTTT
CATYPQTGVVGTEAFF
>TRBJ2-7|NA|TRBV27|NA
TGTGCCAGCAGTGCTTACGGCGGAGGGGTTTACGAGCAGTACTTC
CASSAYGGGVYEQYF
>TRBJ2-7|NA|TRBV2|NA
TGTGCCAGCACCAGCAGGGTCTACGAGCAGTACTTC
CASTSRVYEQYF
>TRBJ1-2|once|TRBV5-1|NA
TGCGCCAGCAGCTTGGTGGGGGGGGATTATTATGGCTACACCTTC
CASSLVGGDYYGYTF
>TRBJ2-1|NA|TRBV2|TRBD2
TGTGCCAGCAGCGAACATTCTAGCGGAGCCTACAATGAGCAGTTCTTC
CASSEHSSGAYNEQFF
>TRBJ2-1|NA|TRBV5-1|NA
TGCGCCAGCAGCTCGCCCACAGGGATGGTTGATGAGCAGTTCTTC
CASSSPTGMVDEQFF